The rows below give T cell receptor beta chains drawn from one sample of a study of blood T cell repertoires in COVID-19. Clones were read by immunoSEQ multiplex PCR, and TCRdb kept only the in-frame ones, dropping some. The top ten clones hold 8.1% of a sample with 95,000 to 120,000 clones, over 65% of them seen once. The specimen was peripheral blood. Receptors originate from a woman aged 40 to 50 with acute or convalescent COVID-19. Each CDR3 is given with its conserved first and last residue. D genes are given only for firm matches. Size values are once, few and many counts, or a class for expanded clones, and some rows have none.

DNA: TGTGCCAGCAGCTTGATAGCGGGCGGGCCCCACACAGATACGCAGTATTTT; CDR3: CASSLIAGGPHTDTQYF; J: TRBJ2-3; size: once; V: TRBV11-2; D: TRBD2
DNA: TGTGCCAGCTCACGGGACTCAACAAACACCGGGGAGCTGTTTTTT; CDR3: CASSRDSTNTGELFF; J: TRBJ2-2; size: NA; V: TRBV18; D: NA
DNA: TGTGCCAGCAGCTTCGGACTAGCGGGGCAAGAGACCCAGTACTTC; CDR3: CASSFGLAGQETQYF; J: TRBJ2-5; size: NA; V: TRBV7-2; D: TRBD2
DNA: TGTGCCACCACCGAGCGGGGGGGCCCAGATACGCAGTATTTT; CDR3: CATTERGGPDTQYF; J: TRBJ2-3; size: NA; V: TRBV15; D: TRBD2
DNA: TGCGCCAGCAGCCGCAAGGGGGCAGGGACGAACACCGGGGAGCTGTTTTTT; CDR3: CASSRKGAGTNTGELFF; J: TRBJ2-2; size: NA; V: TRBV4-3; D: TRBD1
DNA: TGCGCCAGCAGCCCTCGACAGGTCCCCTACAATGAGCAGTTCTTC; CDR3: CASSPRQVPYNEQFF; J: TRBJ2-1; size: NA; V: TRBV4-3; D: NA
DNA: TGTGCCAGCAGCCCGGACAGGGCAGAAAATCAGCCCCAGCATTTT; CDR3: CASSPDRAENQPQHF; J: TRBJ1-5; size: NA; V: TRBV7-8; D: TRBD1
DNA: TGTGCCAGCAGTGCTCGATGGGAGTCCTCTGGCTACACCTTC; CDR3: CASSARWESSGYTF; J: TRBJ1-2; size: NA; V: TRBV2; D: NA
DNA: TGTGCCAGCAGCTTGGCTGGGGGCACTGGCTACACCTTC; CDR3: CASSLAGGTGYTF; J: TRBJ1-2; size: NA; V: TRBV5-5; D: NA
DNA: TGCAGCGTTCACAGGGATGGAAGGAACACTGAAGCTTTCTTT; CDR3: CSVHRDGRNTEAFF; J: TRBJ1-1; size: NA; V: TRBV29-1; D: NA
DNA: TGTGCCATCAGAGGGGAGGGTCAGCCCCAGCATTTT; CDR3: CAIRGEGQPQHF; J: TRBJ1-5; size: NA; V: TRBV10-3; D: NA
DNA: TGTGCCAGTAGTATATCAGGGGTTGGCACTGAAGCTTTCTTT; CDR3: CASSISGVGTEAFF; J: TRBJ1-1; size: NA; V: TRBV19; D: NA
DNA: TGTGCCAGCAGCTTTCCGGGCACCAGGGTCAACACTGAAGCTTTCTTT; CDR3: CASSFPGTRVNTEAFF; J: TRBJ1-1; size: NA; V: TRBV7-8; D: NA
DNA: TGTGCCAGCAGTTACTCGAAAGCACCCTCTGGAAACACCATATATTTT; CDR3: CASSYSKAPSGNTIYF; J: TRBJ1-3; size: NA; V: TRBV6-5; D: NA
DNA: TGTGCCAGTAGTCCGGTGGGGGCAGGAGAAAAACTGTTTTTT; CDR3: CASSPVGAGEKLFF; J: TRBJ1-4; size: NA; V: TRBV19; D: NA
DNA: TGCCGCGTTGCGGGCCTCGCGGGGGGGCGGGGCACAGATACGCAGTATTTT; CDR3: CRVAGLAGGRGTDTQYF; J: TRBJ2-3; size: NA; V: TRBV29-1; D: TRBD2
DNA: TGTGCCACCAGTATCATAGAGTTGGGCAATCAGCCCCAGCATTTT; CDR3: CATSIIELGNQPQHF; J: TRBJ1-5; size: NA; V: TRBV19; D: NA